What follows are 26 T cell receptor beta chains derived from one specimen sequenced in a study of T cell responses to AZD1222 COVID-19 vaccine. This table comes from immunoSEQ multiplex PCR, and its TCRdb copy is limited to in-frame clones, with some not included. The table has some 80,000 clones, roughly 88% seen once. Source: peripheral blood, taken 28 days after the second dose of the MenACWY control vaccine. The receptors shown here come from an adult who received the MenACWY meningococcal vaccine as a control.

This clone is medium-sized within its sample. CDR3 nucleotide sequence: TGTGCCAGCAGCCTAACAGGGGGCGACACCGGGGAGCTGTTTTTT. It yields the protein CASSLTGGDTGELFF. V and J are TRBV7-2 and TRBJ2-2; TRBD1 aligns across 9 bases. The germline V gene has CDR1 SGHTA and CDR2 FQGNSA. This CDR3 spans 15 amino acids. V was pared by 5 bases and J by 3 bases, with 4 bases of the junction left unmatched.

V is TRBV3-1 (or the pseudogene TRBV3-2) and J is TRBJ1-2; D ambiguous. Trimming removed 1 base at V and 5 bases at J, with 11 bases between. CDR1 and CDR2 (germline): LGHDT, YNNKEL (reference sequence). The CDR3 has 14 amino acids. The CDR3 bases are TGTGCCAGCAGCCAAGGGACGGAAGGGTATGGCTACACCTTC. Translating it yields CASSQGTEGYGYTF.

The V gene is TRBV27, the J gene TRBJ1-5, with D possibly matching TRBD1 (6 bases). Trimming shortened V by 5 bases and J by 4 bases, and 12 bases separated the two germline ends. CDR3 length: 14 amino acids. CDR1 is MNHEY and CDR2 is SMNVEV in the germline V gene (reference sequence). CDR3 nucleotides: TGTGCCAGCAGTACCGGGACACATAATCAGCCCCAGCATTTT. Amino acid sequence: CASSTGTHNQPQHF.

The chain links TRBV28 to TRBJ1-1; possible D gene TRBD1, 6 bases. Trimming took off 5 bases at V and 5 bases at J, with 12 bases between the two ends. CDR1 and CDR2 from the germline V gene are MDHEN and SYDVKM. The CDR3 covers 13 residues. This CDR3 reads CASSPPQGTEAFF. The CDR3 nucleotides read TGTGCCAGCAGTCCGCCGCAGGGGACTGAAGCTTTCTTT.

The chain joins TRBV6-2 or TRBV6-3 to TRBJ2-7; D is uncertain. The CDR3 has 13 residues. Deletions cut 6 bases from V and 7 bases from J, with 16 bases between. The V gene's germline CDR1 is MNHEY and CDR2 SVGEGT. The CDR3 DNA sequence: TGTGCCAGCAGCCCACAAAGCACGGAAGAGCAGTACTTC. Translation gives CASSPQSTEEQYF.

The chain uses TRBV28 and TRBJ1-3; the D is unclear. This CDR3 has 19 amino acids. V was trimmed by 5 bases and J by 2 bases, leaving 25 bases between them. CDR1 is MDHEN, CDR2 SYDVKM, per germline. CDR3: CASSTWGEWSTKTGNTIYF. The CDR3 DNA is TGTGCCAGCAGTACGTGGGGTGAGTGGAGTACGAAAACTGGAAACACCATATATTTT.

The gene calls are TRBV12-3 or TRBV12-4 and TRBJ2-1; the match to TRBD2 covers 8 bases. This CDR3 is built from 13 residues. The J segment lost 6 bases and the V segment lost 3 bases, leaving 1 base of the junction unmatched. CDR3 sequence reads: CASSFGTSNEQFF. The DNA for the CDR3 is TGTGCCAGCAGTTTTGGGACTAGCAATGAGCAGTTCTTC.

The genes are TRBV28 and TRBJ2-1, with D hard to call. This CDR3 contains 16 residues. Germline V gene lookup returns CDR1 MDHEN and CDR2 SYDVKM. V lost 2 bases, J lost 0 bases, and 11 bases lay in between. CDR3 residues: CASSLNPASSYNEQFF. The CDR3 DNA is TGTGCCAGCAGTTTAAACCCGGCTAGCTCCTACAATGAGCAGTTCTTC. The entire variable domain, with the rest obtained from reference TRBV28 and TRBJ2-1, is as follows: DVKVTQSSRYLVKRTGEKVFLECVQDMDHENMFWYRQDPGLGLRLIYFSYDVKMKEKGDIPEGYSVSREKKERFSLILESASTNQTSMYLCASSLNPASSYNEQFFGPGTRLTVL.

The chain carries TRBV12-3 or TRBV12-4 and TRBJ2-2, with 10 bases matching TRBD1. V lost 6 bases to trimming and J lost 7 bases; unmatched junction nucleotides: 2. The CDR3 runs to 13 residues. The CDR3 is CASRGQGNGELFF. The CDR3 DNA reads TGTGCCAGCAGGGGACAGGGGAACGGGGAGCTGTTTTTT.

The chain combines TRBV6-5 with TRBJ2-7, with D hard to call. The CDR3 totals 14 residues. Germline V gives CDR1 MNHEY, CDR2 SVGAGI. With 0 bases removed from V and 2 bases from J, the gap between germline ends came to 8 bases. The CDR3 sequence is CASSYSSTPYEQYF. CDR3 nucleotides: TGTGCCAGCAGTTACTCCTCCACCCCCTACGAGCAGTACTTC.

The chain links TRBV19 to TRBJ2-1, with D maybe TRBD2 (5 bases). This CDR3 is 20 amino acids long. The ends were cut back, 1 base at V and 0 bases at J, with 22 bases in the middle. In germline, CDR1 is LNHDA, CDR2 SQIVND (reference sequence). CDR3 in DNA: TGTGCCAGTAGTATAGGGCTCGGCGGGCTATCCAGCCACTCCTACAATGAGCAGTTCTTC. Translating gives CASSIGLGGLSSHSYNEQFF.

The J gene is TRBJ2-3, the V gene TRBV5-1; D is perhaps TRBD1 or TRBD2 (5 bases each). The CDR3 runs to 16 residues. Germline CDR1 reads SGHRS; CDR2 reads YFSETQ. With 0 bases removed from V and 6 bases from J, the gap between germline ends came to 17 bases. The CDR3 loop is CASSLGSLGERDTQYF. In DNA form, the CDR3 reads TGCGCCAGCAGCTTGGGTTCACTAGGGGAGCGGGATACGCAGTATTTT. The whole variable domain, filled in from reference TRBV5-1 and TRBJ2-3, reads KAGVTQTPRYLIKTRGQQVTLSCSPISGHRSVSWYQQTPGQGLQFLFEYFSETQRNKGNFPGRFSGRQFSNSRSEMNVSTLELGDSALYLCASSLGSLGERDTQYFGPGTRLTVL.

The rearrangement uses TRBV11-2 and TRBJ2-5, with D tentatively TRBD2 (5 bases). From germline, CDR1 is SGHAT and CDR2 FQNNGV. V lost 5 bases, J lost 4 bases, and 17 bases lay in between. The CDR3 spans 15 residues. This CDR3 reads CASSRTGGGGETQYF. CDR3 in DNA: TGTGCCAGCAGCCGGACTGGTGGAGGTGGAGAGACCCAGTACTTC.

This chain links TRBV6-6 with TRBJ2-5; 10 bases map to TRBD1. There are 16 residues in the CDR3. Trimming cost V 4 bases and J 0 bases; bases outside gene matches: 5. Germline V gene lookup returns CDR1 MNHNY and CDR2 SVGAGI (reference sequence). This CDR3 reads CASSSGQGGYQETQYF. In DNA, the CDR3 is TGTGCCAGCAGTTCCGGACAGGGGGGGTACCAAGAGACCCAGTACTTC.

The chain recombines TRBV7-2 with TRBJ1-2, with D unclear. CDR3 length: 15 amino acids. The ends were cut back, 1 base at V and 2 bases at J, with 11 bases in the middle. Per germline, CDR1 SGHTA and CDR2 FQGNSA. The CDR3 DNA follows: TGTGCCAGCAGCTTAGTTGCGCAATCGAACTATGGCTACACCTTC. Protein product: CASSLVAQSNYGYTF.

This clone was seen only a few times. The chain joins TRBV6-2 or TRBV6-3 to TRBJ1-2; D call uncertain. The germline gives CDR1 MNHEY, CDR2 SVGEGT. V lost 4 bases, J lost 8 bases, and 14 bases lay in between. The CDR3 contains 13 residues. The DNA of the CDR3 is TGTGCCAGCAGTTTCATCGGACGCATGGGCTACACCTTC. It specifies CASSFIGRMGYTF.

This clone was seen a handful of times. Mismatch with germline at one junction end may stem from a read error. V is TRBV28 and J is TRBJ1-5, with unresolved D. Germline values: CDR1 MDHEN, CDR2 SYDVKM. The CDR3 consists of 11 residues. The CDR3 coding sequence is TGTGCCAGCAGTTTTAATCGGCCCCAGCATTTT. Amino acid sequence: CASSFNRPQHF.

This rearrangement joins TRBV24-1 to TRBJ1-2; D not resolved. The CDR3 contains 13 residues. Germline V gives CDR1 KGHDR, CDR2 SFDVKD. V lost 4 bases and J lost 4, with 9 bases in between. The CDR3 DNA follows: TGTGCCACCAGTGACCCCAGAGTCTATGGCTACACCTTC. It is translated as CATSDPRVYGYTF.

The chain employs TRBV14 and TRBJ2-5; D ambiguous. The V gene lost 0 bases and the J gene lost 4 bases, with 0 bases spanning the gap. The CDR3 length is 11 residues. CDR1 and CDR2 from the germline V gene are SGHDN and FVKESK. The CDR3 loop reads CASSQEETQYF. Here the CDR3 DNA reads TGTGCCAGCAGCCAAGAAGAGACCCAGTACTTC.

This sequence joins TRBV6-5 and TRBJ2-7; D may correspond to TRBD1 or TRBD2 (5 bases each). CDR1 is MNHEY, CDR2 SVGAGI, per germline. The germline V and J ends were trimmed by 10 bases and 0 bases, with 13 bases remaining between them. The CDR3 covers 13 residues. The chain's CDR3 is CATEGRSSYEQYF. The CDR3 DNA reads TGTGCCACCGAGGGACGTAGCTCCTACGAGCAGTACTTC.

The CDR3 loop is CASQRSGGYTGELFF. The CDR3 region has the DNA TGTGCCAGTCAAAGGTCGGGGGGGTACACCGGGGAGCTGTTTTTT. The chain carries TRBV25-1 and TRBJ2-2; 8 bases align to TRBD2. This CDR3 has 15 amino acids. With V trimmed by 9 bases and J by 3 bases, 9 bases remained unmatched. Per the germline V gene, CDR1 is MGHDK and CDR2 is SYGVNS.

The V gene is TRBV5-8, the J gene TRBJ1-2; no reliable D call. Trimming stripped 4 bases from V and 0 bases from J, with 19 bases between. CDR3 size: 17 residues. The germline V gene has CDR1 SGHTS and CDR2 YDEGEE. The CDR3 region is CASSPLVQLKSNYGYTF. CDR3 nucleotide sequence: TGTGCCAGCAGCCCACTGGTCCAACTCAAATCTAACTATGGCTACACCTTC.

The rearrangement uses TRBV7-9 and TRBJ2-2, with TRBD1 as a possible D gene (7 bases). Between the trimmed V and J ends, which lost 3 bases and 5 bases, there was a span of 10 bases. CDR3 length equals 14 residues. CDR1 SEHNR and CDR2 FQNEAQ come from the germline V gene (reference sequence). The CDR3 protein is CASSFPGGTGELFF. As DNA, the CDR3 is TGTGCCAGCAGCTTCCCAGGGGGGACCGGGGAGCTGTTTTTT.

The chain employs TRBV28 and TRBJ2-5; 11 nucleotides align to TRBD1. Trimming took 10 bases from V and 5 from J; bases not matched to a gene: 18. In germline, CDR1 is MDHEN, CDR2 SYDVKM. This CDR3 spans 17 amino acids. CDR3 in DNA: TGTGCCATCTGTGCTTCCCTTTGGACAGGGGGCACGGAGACCCAGTACTTC. This encodes CAICASLWTGGTETQYF.

As DNA, the CDR3 is TGTGCCAGCTCACCGGGTGGGTCTAACTCTGGAAACACCATATATTTT. Translated, it gives CASSPGGSNSGNTIYF. The chain has TRBV18 and TRBJ1-3; D unclear. Germline V gene lookup returns CDR1 KGHSH and CDR2 LQKENI. Trimming left V 3 bases short and J 0 bases short, with 12 bases between. CDR3 length equals 16 residues.

The chain uses TRBV6-2 or TRBV6-3 and TRBJ1-4, with a weak D call TRBD1 (5 bases). The V gene's germline CDR1 is MNHEY and CDR2 SVGEGT. With 3 bases removed from V and 6 bases from J, the gap between germline ends came to 14 bases. CDR3 length: 15 residues. CDR3: CASSYAGTYDEKLFF. In nucleotides, the CDR3 is TGTGCCAGCAGTTATGCAGGGACTTACGATGAAAAACTGTTTTTT.